At least ten counts were recorded for the clone carrying this T cell receptor beta chain. Its antigen is not known. This sample is part of a study of post-analysis software for immune sequencing data. The wider study: Relapsing-remitting, secondary progressive and progressive-relapsing multiple sclerosis were all included among the disease courses.

Study outcomes and limitations: Analysis by F measure revealed that same-batch samples clustered strongly together. Significantly lower normalized Chao1 diversity was seen in multiple sclerosis patients than in controls. There were five or six TRBV segments more frequent in patients than controls, and TRBV5-6, TRBV5-1 and TRBV20-1 were among them.

Unique molecular identifiers featured in each of the TCR beta cDNA libraries. T cells, roughly 0.9 to 11 million of them, yielded 500,000 or so cDNA molecules. TCRdb re-analysed the PCR reads in MiXCR, keeping a single row per CDR3 protein. The sample lists roughly 180,000 distinct CDR3 sequences; about 29% were seen once. V was clipped by 1 base and J by 3 bases, with 6 bases between them. This CDR3 comprises 13 residues. Germline loops: CDR1 SEHNR, CDR2 FQNEAQ (reference sequence). Sequencing was done on a sample of blood. V is TRBV7-9 and J is TRBJ1-2; no definite D call. The TCR was taken from a girl aged 10 to 17 with multiple sclerosis. CDR3 nucleotide sequence: TGTGCCAGCAGCTTAGATGAAGACTATGGCTACACCTTC. It is translated as CASSLDEDYGYTF.